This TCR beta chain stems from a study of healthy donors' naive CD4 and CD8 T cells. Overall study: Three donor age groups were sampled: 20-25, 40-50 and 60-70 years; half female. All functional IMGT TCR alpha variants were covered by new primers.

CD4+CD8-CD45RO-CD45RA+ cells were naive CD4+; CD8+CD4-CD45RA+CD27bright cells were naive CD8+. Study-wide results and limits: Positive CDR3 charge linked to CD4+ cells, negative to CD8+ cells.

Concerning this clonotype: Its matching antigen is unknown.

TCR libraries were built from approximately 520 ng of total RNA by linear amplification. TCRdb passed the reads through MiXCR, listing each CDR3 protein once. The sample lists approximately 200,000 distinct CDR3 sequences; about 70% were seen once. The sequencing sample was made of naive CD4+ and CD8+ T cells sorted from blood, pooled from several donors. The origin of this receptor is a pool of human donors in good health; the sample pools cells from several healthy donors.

CDR3 loop: CASSIQLAGYETQYF. DNA for the CDR3: TGTGCCAGTAGTATACAGCTAGCGGGGTATGAGACCCAGTACTTC. V is TRBV19 and J is TRBJ2-5, with 9 bases fitting TRBD2. V dropped 2 bases and J dropped 5; count of bases not matched to a gene: 6. There are 15 residues in the CDR3. The germline CDR1 and CDR2 sequences are LNHDA and SQIVND (reference sequence). Drawing the rest from reference TRBV19 and TRBJ2-5, the complete variable domain is DGGITQSPKYLFRKEGQNVTLSCEQNLNHDAMYWYRQDPGQGLRLIYYSQIVNDFQKGDIAEGYSVSREKKESFPLTVTSAQKNPTAFYLCASSIQLAGYETQYFGPGTRLLVL.